This TCR beta chain was observed in a study of blood T cell repertoires in COVID-19. The assay was immunoSEQ multiplex PCR, and TCRdb's table has in-frame clones only and misses some. This repertoire shows 310,000 or so clones, around 91% found once; its top ten account for 1.7%. Trimming removed 4 bases from V and 0 bases from J; junction bases left unmatched: 9. The CDR3 consists of 18 residues. Germline V lookup: CDR1 ENHRY, CDR2 SYGVKD. This chain connects TRBV10-3 to TRBJ2-3; the match to TRBD2 covers 11 bases. The material sequenced was PBMCs or T cells enriched from blood (not recorded which). The sequence was obtained from a woman aged 18-30 years with acute COVID-19. The CDR3 DNA sequence: TGTGCCATCAGTGGAAGTAGCGGGAGGGCCCCAAGCACAGATACGCAGTATTTT. This translates into CAISGSSGRAPSTDTQYF.